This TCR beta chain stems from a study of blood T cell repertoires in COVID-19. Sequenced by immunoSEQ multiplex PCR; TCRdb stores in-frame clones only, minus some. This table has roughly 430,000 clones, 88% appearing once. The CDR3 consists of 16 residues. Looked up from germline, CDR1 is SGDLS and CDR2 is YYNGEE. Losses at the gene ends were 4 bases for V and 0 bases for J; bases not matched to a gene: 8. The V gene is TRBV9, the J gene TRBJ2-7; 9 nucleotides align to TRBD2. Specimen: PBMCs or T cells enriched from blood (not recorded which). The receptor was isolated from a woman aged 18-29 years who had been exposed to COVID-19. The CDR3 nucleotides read TGTGCCAGCAGCCCAGGGGGTAGCGGGAGCTCCTACGAGCAGTACTTC. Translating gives CASSPGGSGSSYEQYF.